This record covers a single TCR beta chain. Its target is not known. The data were obtained in a study of T cells expressing NK-cell markers. Study-level information: The eight sequenced donors comprised seven who were HCMV-seropositive and one who was seronegative. General study results and limits: There were a few donors in whom these clonotypes also led the CD3+CD56-NKG2C+ fraction. In 6 or 7 donors, dominant NKG2C+ clonotypes were roughly 1.0-8% of CD8+ T cells.

TCR beta cDNA was made by 5'RACE template switching with UMIs. TCRdb derives one entry per CDR3 protein from the 5' RACE reads, leaving out DNA. With 140,000 to 150,000 distinct CDR3 sequences in the sample, the ten largest clones hold 9% to 15%. This sequence originates from a young man in good health. Sequencing used blood T cells: a sorted CD56 or NKG2C T cell subset, CD4+ or CD8+ T cells, or bulk PBMC T cells (not recorded which).

CDR3: CASRPDRGPQPQHF. J is TRBJ1-5 and V is TRBV27; TCRdb returns TRBD1, unconfirmable since there is no DNA. The CDR3 has 14 residues. Germline-derived CDR1 and CDR2 are MNHEY and SMNVEV (reference sequence).